One sample yielded the 27 T cell receptor delta chains listed below, sequenced in a study of Vδ1+ human thymocytes. Study-wide results and caveats: Highly polyclonal TRG and TRD repertoires with Gaussian CDR3 length distributions appeared in thymus.

No antigen has been assigned to these receptors. The template was reverse-transcribed extracted RNA. Multiplex PCR used pooled V-gene forward primers and a constant-region reverse primer to amplify CDR3s. TCRdb used CATT to re-call clones from the multiplex PCR reads. The sample consists of 50,000 to 75,000 delta-chain clones, approximately 15% of them appearing once. The material sequenced was Vdelta1+ gamma-delta thymocytes from the thymus. Noted subset: FACS-sorted CD3+ TCRalphabeta- TCRVdelta1+ TCRVdelta2- thymocytes. These receptor sequences come from a girl in the first two years of life who had congenital heart surgery.

The J gene is TRDJ1, the V gene TRDV1; possibly TRDD3 for D (6 bases). The germline V and J ends were trimmed by 2 bases and 0 bases, with 19 bases remaining between them. This CDR3 has 18 amino acids. Germline loops: CDR1 TSWWSYY, CDR2 QGS. In nucleotides, the CDR3 is TGTGCTCTTGGGGAAGCCTGGGACACTGGGATGTACACCGATAAACTCATCTTT. Its protein product is CALGEAWDTGMYTDKLIF.

The chain combines TRDV1 with TRDJ1, with D unclear. The V gene's germline CDR1 is TSWWSYY and CDR2 QGS. Trimming took off 0 bases at V and 2 bases at J, with 19 bases between the two ends. The CDR3 runs to 18 residues. The chain's CDR3 is CALGELLLKNTFTDKLIF. The CDR3 coding sequence is TGTGCTCTTGGGGAACTCCTCCTCAAAAACACTTTTACCGATAAACTCATCTTT.

This clone has just a few counts. Because the CDR3's place on the DNA is in doubt, the DNA is left out and the CDR3 is given as listed by TCRdb. V and J are TRAV29/DV5 and TRDJ1; the table's D call, TRDD3, has no DNA check behind it. Inclusive of both ends, the CDR3 amounts to 24 amino acids. Germline V gene lookup returns CDR1 NSMFDY and CDR2 ISSIKDK. This CDR3 reads CSVLLCSNLPSGGTLYRPLLKPIF.

The V call is TRDV1, the J call TRDJ1; TRDD3 aligns across 8 bases. Losses at the gene ends were 4 bases for V and 1 base for J; bases not matched to a gene: 20. Per the germline V gene, CDR1 is TSWWSYY and CDR2 is QGS. The CDR3 is 20 residues long. In DNA, the CDR3 is TGTGCTCTTGGGGGAACAAAGCCCTCTACTGGGGGTTTTCTCACCGATAAACTCATCTTT. Its protein is CALGGTKPSTGGFLTDKLIF.

This clone appeared a few times. The rearrangement uses TRDV1 and TRDJ1; weak D call: TRDD2 (5 bases). Between the trimmed V and J ends, which lost 0 bases and 0 bases, there was a span of 23 bases. CDR1 is TSWWSYY, CDR2 QGS, per germline. This CDR3 region has 20 residues. CDR3 protein: CALGELFLDPSLLYTDKLIF. DNA for the CDR3: TGTGCTCTTGGGGAACTGTTCCTGGACCCGAGCCTTTTGTACACCGATAAACTCATCTTT.

The sample holds a few counts of this clone. The rearrangement uses TRDV1 and TRDJ1, with TRDD3 as a possible D gene (6 bases). The V and J ends lost 0 bases and 2 bases respectively, with 34 bases between them. This CDR3 has 23 residues. The germline V gene encodes CDR1 TSWWSYY and CDR2 QGS. The CDR3 region has the DNA TGTGCTCTTGGGGAACTGCCCCGCGGGAAGTCCTATCTGATACGCGGTGGTACCGATAAACTCATCTTT. Translated: CALGELPRGKSYLIRGGTDKLIF.

The sample holds a few counts of this clone. The gene calls are TRDV1 and TRDJ1, with D possibly being TRDD2 (6 bases). V gave up 7 bases and J gave up 0 bases, with 21 bases separating them. The CDR3 loop spans 17 amino acids. Germline CDR1 and CDR2: TSWWSYY and QGS. For the CDR3, the DNA is TGTGCTCTTGAGCACCGGCACCCTCCTACGAACACCGATAAACTCATCTTT. Its translation: CALEHRHPPTNTDKLIF.

This clone has a handful of counts. The chain employs TRDV1 and TRDJ1; D possibly corresponds to TRDD3 (5 bases). Trimming took off 5 bases at V and 0 bases at J, with 22 bases between the two ends. The CDR3 sequence is 18 residues long. CDR1 and CDR2 (germline): TSWWSYY, QGS. DNA for the CDR3: TGTGCTCTTGGGAACTATCAGGACTGGAGACGGTACACCGATAAACTCATCTTT. Encoded protein: CALGNYQDWRRYTDKLIF.

In this sample, this clone turned up a few times. This chain connects TRDV1 to TRDJ1; 7 bases match TRDD3. The CDR3 sequence is 15 residues long. CDR1 is TSWWSYY and CDR2 is QGS in the germline V gene. V lost 3 bases to trimming and J lost 6 bases; unmatched junction nucleotides: 10. The CDR3 reads CALGDREGGIYKLIF. CDR3 sequence (DNA): TGTGCTCTTGGGGACCGGGAAGGGGGGATTTATAAACTCATCTTT.

The chain has TRDV1 and TRDJ1; D remains ambiguous. Trimming left V 3 bases short and J 3 bases short, with 20 bases between. This CDR3 is built from 17 residues. Germline V lookup: CDR1 TSWWSYY, CDR2 QGS. CDR3 residues: CALGELGLATQPDKLIF. Here the CDR3 DNA reads TGTGCTCTTGGGGAGCTCGGCCTGGCGACCCAACCCGATAAACTCATCTTT.

On this clone itself: Germline and junction disagree at one end, which may indicate a read error. The chain links TRAV29/DV5 to TRDJ1; weak D call: TRDD3 (6 bases). Germline V gene lookup returns CDR1 NSMFDY and CDR2 ISSIKDK. This CDR3 has 19 amino acids. The CDR3 loop is CSVLRRLRVGGLPADKLIF. DNA for the CDR3: TGCAGTGTACTTCGCAGACTACGTGTCGGGGGACTACCGGCGGATAAACTCATCTTT.

Concerning this clone itself: The same CDR3 also results from other DNA sequences found in this sample. The gene calls are TRDV1 and TRDJ1; TRDD3 matches 7 bases. The J segment lost 4 bases and the V segment lost 1 base, leaving 21 bases of the junction unmatched. The CDR3 sequence is 20 residues long. Germline V CDR1 and CDR2: TSWWSYY, QGS. The CDR3 DNA is TGTGCTCTTGGGGAACCCATACTTCCGCGTAGGATACGCGTTGGCGATAAACTCATCTTT. Protein product: CALGEPILPRRIRVGDKLIF.

J is TRDJ1 and V is TRDV1; 10 nucleotides line up with TRDD3. Germline values: CDR1 TSWWSYY, CDR2 QGS. Unmatched junction bases numbered 31, after V lost 0 bases and J lost 0 bases. This CDR3 has 26 amino acids. The CDR3 is CALGELNPVLLKDWGIAVEYTDKLIF. The CDR3 DNA reads TGTGCTCTTGGGGAACTAAACCCCGTCCTACTGAAGGACTGGGGGATTGCTGTAGAGTACACCGATAAACTCATCTTT.

This chain links TRDV1 with TRDJ1; 11 bases match TRDD3. The V and J ends lost 0 bases and 0 bases, in that order; junction bases with no gene match: 27. The CDR3 contains 25 residues. CDR1 and CDR2 (germline): TSWWSYY, QGS. CDR3: CALGELGNFRGLYWGILGYTDKLIF. The CDR3 coding sequence is TGTGCTCTTGGGGAACTCGGGAACTTCCGAGGCCTGTACTGGGGGATATTAGGGTACACCGATAAACTCATCTTT.

This clone has just a few counts. The chain uses TRDV1 and TRDJ1; 7 bases fit TRDD2. Germline lookup yields CDR1 TSWWSYY and CDR2 QGS. The trim removed 4 bases at V and 1 base at J, leaving 18 bases unmatched. CDR3 length: 19 residues. CDR3 sequence (DNA): TGTGCTCTTGGGGGCGGGCCTTCCTGGGCTACTGGACTCACCGATAAACTCATCTTT. Translated: CALGGGPSWATGLTDKLIF.

Comment on this clone: A much bigger clone sits one base away, suggesting this may be a read error. The same CDR3 can be traced to other DNA sequences in this sample. V and J are TRDV2 and TRDJ3; 10 bases map to TRDD3. This CDR3 region has 20 residues. CDR1 is GEAIGNYY, CDR2 EKD, per germline. The ends lost 1 base at V and 0 bases at J; junction bases unmatched: 8. CDR3 coding DNA: TGTGCCTGTGACACAAACTGGGGGATGTGCGGCTCCTGGGACACCCGACAGATGTTTTTC. It yields the protein CACDTNWGMCGSWDTRQMFF.

With respect to this clone: Different DNA sequences within this sample yield the same CDR3. V gene TRDV1 combines with J gene TRDJ1, with TRDD3 matching over 12 bases. V lost 5 bases, J lost 0 bases, and 40 bases stayed unmatched. Per germline, CDR1 TSWWSYY and CDR2 QGS. CDR3 length: 28 amino acids. CDR3 DNA: TGTGCTCTTGGGAAGCCCCCCTTTTGGATATTTTTACTGGGGGATACTGGAGGAGGTACAGGGGACACCGATAAACTCATCTTT. Translated: CALGKPPFWIFLLGDTGGGTGDTDKLIF.

On this clone itself: The junction departs from germline at one end; a sequencing error may be responsible. The V and J genes are TRDV1 and TRDJ1, with D possibly matching TRDD3 (5 bases). Germline-derived CDR1 and CDR2 are TSWWSYY and QGS. The CDR3 runs 21 residues. The CDR3 bases are TGTGCTGTTGGGGAACCCCAATTCCCCCCCGTAGCGGGGGGGTACACCGATAAACTCATCTTT. Its translation: CAVGEPQFPPVAGGYTDKLIF.

This clone turned up a few times. The chain carries TRDV1 and TRDJ1; tentatively, D is TRDD3 (6 bases). The CDR3 is made up of 24 amino acids. Trimming stripped 3 bases from V and 0 bases from J, with 38 bases between. The germline CDR1 and CDR2 sequences are TSWWSYY and QGS. CDR3 sequence: CALGDPSHGLRDFWGFPYTDKLIF. The CDR3 bases are TGTGCTCTTGGGGACCCCTCACACGGCCTCCGCGATTTCTGGGGTTTTCCTTACACCGATAAACTCATCTTT.

The gene calls are TRDV1 and TRDJ1; no clear D gene. V lost 2 bases and J lost 0, with 10 bases in between. The CDR3 sequence is 15 residues long. Germline CDR1 and CDR2: TSWWSYY and QGS. The CDR3 sequence is CALGEKTEYTDKLIF. Here the CDR3 DNA reads TGTGCTCTTGGGGAAAAAACCGAGTACACCGATAAACTCATCTTT.

The chain carries TRDV1 and TRDJ1, with 10 nucleotides matching TRDD3. The trim removed 1 base at V and 0 bases at J, leaving 17 bases unmatched. The V gene's germline CDR1 is TSWWSYY and CDR2 QGS. The CDR3 runs 21 residues. The CDR3 loop reads CALGEQATGGFAPANTDKLIF. Here the CDR3 DNA reads TGTGCTCTTGGGGAACAGGCGACTGGGGGATTTGCCCCCGCCAACACCGATAAACTCATCTTT.

The rearrangement joins TRDV1 to TRDJ1; the D is unclear. The CDR3 length is 16 residues. The germline V gene encodes CDR1 TSWWSYY and CDR2 QGS. Trimming removed 2 bases from V and 0 bases from J, with 13 bases in between. The CDR3 sequence is CALGERSPPDTDKLIF. The CDR3 DNA reads TGTGCTCTTGGGGAAAGGTCTCCCCCCGACACCGATAAACTCATCTTT.

This clone was detected a few times. The J gene is TRDJ1, the V gene TRDV1, with TRDD3 matching over 7 bases. The CDR3 is 18 amino acids. CDR1 is TSWWSYY, CDR2 QGS, per germline. The junction had 18 bases not matched to a gene; V was cut back by 1 base and J by 7 bases. CDR3 nucleotide sequence: TGTGCTCTTGGGGAACCACTTTGGGGGACGAGGAAAGAGGTTAAACTCATCTTT. It translates to CALGEPLWGTRKEVKLIF.

For this clone: The same CDR3 can be traced to other DNA sequences in this sample. The chain links TRDV1 to TRDJ1; D unclear. Germline assignment: CDR1 TSWWSYY and CDR2 QGS. This CDR3 is 12 amino acids long. V was cut by 4 bases and J by 0 bases, with 3 bases left in between. The CDR3 DNA is TGTGCTCTTGGGGCCTACACCGATAAACTCATCTTT. This encodes CALGAYTDKLIF.

V usage is TRDV1 and J usage is TRDJ1; no definite D call. The V gene's germline CDR1 is TSWWSYY and CDR2 QGS. The CDR3 is made up of 15 amino acids. V lost 1 base and J 2 bases, leaving 11 bases between the germline ends. The CDR3 loop reads CALGEPAFRTDKLIF. The CDR3 DNA reads TGTGCTCTTGGGGAACCTGCTTTCCGGACCGATAAACTCATCTTT.

The chain combines TRDV1 with TRDJ1, with a tentative D call TRDD3 (5 bases). V was cut by 1 base and J by 11 bases, with 20 bases left in between. This CDR3 is 15 amino acids long. CDR1 and CDR2 from the germline V gene are TSWWSYY and QGS. This chain's CDR3 is CALGEPRVLAPGLIF. CDR3 DNA: TGTGCTCTTGGGGAACCCCGAGTACTGGCGCCGGGGCTCATCTTT.

The J gene is TRDJ1, the V gene TRDV1; a possible D gene is TRDD3 (5 bases). In germline, CDR1 is TSWWSYY, CDR2 QGS. Trimming cost V 0 bases and J 0 bases, with 11 bases left between them. This CDR3 has 16 amino acids. The CDR3, as DNA: TGTGCTCTTGGGGAACTTCTGGGACCGTACACCGATAAACTCATCTTT. Translation gives CALGELLGPYTDKLIF.